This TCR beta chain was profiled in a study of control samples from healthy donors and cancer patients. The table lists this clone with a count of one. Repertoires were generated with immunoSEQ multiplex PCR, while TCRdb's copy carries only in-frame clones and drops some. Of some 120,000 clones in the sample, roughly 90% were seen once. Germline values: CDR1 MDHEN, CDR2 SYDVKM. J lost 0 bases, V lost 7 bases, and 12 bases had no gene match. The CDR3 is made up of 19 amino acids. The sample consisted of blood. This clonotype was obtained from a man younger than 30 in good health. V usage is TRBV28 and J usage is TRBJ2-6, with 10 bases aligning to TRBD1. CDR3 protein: CASNQPGTGVFSGANVLTF. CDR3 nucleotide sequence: TGTGCCAGCAACCAACCCGGGACAGGGGTCTTCTCTGGGGCCAACGTCCTGACTTTC.